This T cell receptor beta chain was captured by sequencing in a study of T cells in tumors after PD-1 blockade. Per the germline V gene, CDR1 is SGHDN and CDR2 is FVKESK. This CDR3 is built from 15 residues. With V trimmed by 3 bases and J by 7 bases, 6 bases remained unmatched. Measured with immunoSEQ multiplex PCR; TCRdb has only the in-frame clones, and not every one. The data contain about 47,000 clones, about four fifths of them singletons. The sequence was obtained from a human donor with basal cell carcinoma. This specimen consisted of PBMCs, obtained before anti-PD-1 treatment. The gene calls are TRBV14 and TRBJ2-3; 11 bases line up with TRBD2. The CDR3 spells CASSQVAGGAHTQYF. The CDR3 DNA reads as TGTGCCAGCAGCCAGGTAGCGGGGGGGGCGCATACGCAGTATTTT.